These T cell receptor beta chains were read from a single sample in a study of response to subunit inactivated influenza vaccine. TCRdb redid the calling of the RT-PCR reads with MiXCR, one entry per CDR3 protein. Of more than 700,000 distinct CDR3 sequences in the sample, 20% to 25% were seen once. The sample was PBMCs from blood, taken 5 days after vaccination. The receptor set was obtained from a man over 45 who received an inactivated influenza vaccine. CDR3s include the opening cysteine and the closing phenylalanine or tryptophan. A D gene is named only where the DNA matches it firmly. The size of a clone is reported for some rows only, either as once, few or many, or as a class for expanded clones.

D gene: TRBD2
J gene: TRBJ2-7
CDR3 length: 15
clone size: .
V gene: TRBV18
CDR3 protein: CASSPGSGRISEQYF
CDR3 DNA: TGTGCCAGCTCACCAGGTAGCGGGAGAATTTCCGAGCAGTACTTC

D gene: .
J gene: TRBJ2-7
CDR3 length: 13
clone size: few
V gene: TRBV20-1
CDR3 protein: CSASGRGSYEQYF
CDR3 DNA: TGCAGTGCTAGTGGCAGGGGCTCCTACGAGCAGTACTTC

D gene: .
J gene: TRBJ2-5
CDR3 length: 14
clone size: .
V gene: TRBV13
CDR3 protein: CASSFTRTEETQYF
CDR3 DNA: TGTGCCAGCAGCTTTACAAGGACAGAAGAGACCCAGTACTTC

D gene: TRBD2
J gene: TRBJ2-1
CDR3 length: 19
clone size: .
V gene: TRBV20-1
CDR3 protein: CSARDLGGSVPSSYNEQFF
CDR3 DNA: TGCAGTGCTAGAGATCTGGGCGGGAGCGTTCCTAGCTCCTACAATGAGCAGTTCTTC

D gene: TRBD2
J gene: TRBJ2-3
CDR3 length: 14
clone size: .
V gene: TRBV6-2/TRBV6-3
CDR3 protein: CASNIAGRADTQYF
CDR3 DNA: TGTGCCAGCAACATAGCGGGGCGAGCAGATACGCAGTATTTT

D gene: .
J gene: TRBJ2-1
CDR3 length: 13
clone size: .
V gene: TRBV6-2/TRBV6-3
CDR3 protein: CASRSGVGNEQFF
CDR3 DNA: TGTGCCAGCAGATCCGGGGTCGGCAATGAGCAGTTCTTC

D gene: TRBD1
J gene: TRBJ2-1
CDR3 length: 12
clone size: .
V gene: TRBV25-1
CDR3 protein: CASSTLTGFLFF
CDR3 DNA: TGTGCCAGCAGTACCCTGACAGGGTTTCTGTTCTTC

D gene: .
J gene: TRBJ2-1
CDR3 length: 16
clone size: few
V gene: TRBV4-3
CDR3 protein: CASSQDGRGPYNEQFF
CDR3 DNA: TGCGCCAGCAGCCAAGACGGCAGGGGCCCCTACAATGAGCAGTTCTTC

D gene: TRBD2
J gene: TRBJ2-1
CDR3 length: 15
clone size: few
V gene: TRBV20-1
CDR3 protein: CSASSRTSGPSKQFF
CDR3 DNA: TGCAGTGCTAGTAGCCGGACTAGCGGCCCTTCTAAGCAGTTCTTC

D gene: .
J gene: TRBJ2-7
CDR3 length: 16
clone size: few
V gene: TRBV7-2
CDR3 protein: CASSEGGGPTFYEQYF
CDR3 DNA: TGTGCCAGCAGCGAGGGTGGGGGGCCGACTTTTTACGAGCAGTACTTC

D gene: TRBD2
J gene: TRBJ2-5
CDR3 length: 18
clone size: .
V gene: TRBV11-2
CDR3 protein: CASSLFGVLAGGRETQYF
CDR3 DNA: TGTGCCAGCAGCTTATTCGGAGTATTAGCGGGGGGGCGAGAGACCCAGTACTTC

D gene: .
J gene: TRBJ1-5
CDR3 length: 15
clone size: few
V gene: TRBV7-2
CDR3 protein: CASSWTYRENQPQHF
CDR3 DNA: TGTGCCAGCAGCTGGACTTACAGGGAGAATCAGCCCCAGCATTTT

D gene: TRBD2
J gene: TRBJ2-7
CDR3 length: 16
clone size: .
V gene: TRBV18
CDR3 protein: CASSPSTGIAGDEQYF
CDR3 DNA: TGTGCCAGCTCACCATCAACAGGGATAGCGGGAGACGAGCAGTACTTC

D gene: .
J gene: TRBJ2-3
CDR3 length: 12
clone size: few
V gene: TRBV6-6
CDR3 protein: CASRRSGDTQYF
CDR3 DNA: TGTGCCAGCAGGAGGAGTGGAGATACGCAGTATTTT

D gene: .
J gene: TRBJ2-5
CDR3 length: 15
clone size: .
V gene: TRBV5-1
CDR3 protein: CASSRTTSKQETQYF
CDR3 DNA: TGCGCCAGCAGCAGAACGACCTCCAAACAAGAGACCCAGTACTTC

D gene: TRBD1
J gene: TRBJ1-5
CDR3 length: 16
clone size: many
V gene: TRBV15
CDR3 protein: CATSRRDRGPNQPQHF
CDR3 DNA: TGTGCCACCAGCAGGCGGGACAGGGGCCCTAATCAGCCCCAGCATTTT

D gene: .
J gene: TRBJ2-5
CDR3 length: 15
clone size: few
V gene: TRBV5-1
CDR3 protein: CASSLVLVGGETQYF
CDR3 DNA: TGCGCCAGCAGCTTGGTACTCGTCGGGGGAGAGACCCAGTACTTC

D gene: .
J gene: TRBJ1-5
CDR3 length: 15
clone size: .
V gene: TRBV7-9
CDR3 protein: CASSKTEVGNQPQHF
CDR3 DNA: TGTGCCAGCAGCAAGACTGAGGTGGGCAATCAGCCCCAGCATTTT

D gene: TRBD1
J gene: TRBJ2-7
CDR3 length: 14
clone size: .
V gene: TRBV15
CDR3 protein: CATSRDRESYEQYF
CDR3 DNA: TGTGCCACCAGCAGGGACAGGGAAAGCTACGAGCAGTACTTC

D gene: TRBD2
J gene: TRBJ2-1
CDR3 length: 19
clone size: few
V gene: TRBV4-2
CDR3 protein: CASSQDGGLGSIVGNEQFF
CDR3 DNA: TGTGCCAGCAGCCAAGACGGGGGACTAGGATCGATAGTCGGCAATGAGCAGTTCTTC

D gene: .
J gene: TRBJ2-7
CDR3 length: 13
clone size: .
V gene: TRBV5-6
CDR3 protein: CASSLQRGYEQYF
CDR3 DNA: TGTGCCAGCAGCCTCCAGAGAGGCTACGAGCAGTACTTC

D gene: TRBD2
J gene: TRBJ2-1
CDR3 length: 22
clone size: .
V gene: TRBV4-1
CDR3 protein: CASSRIGTSGGQLSLTYNEQFF
CDR3 DNA: TGCGCCAGCAGCCGCATCGGGACTAGCGGGGGGCAACTTTCCTTGACATACAATGAGCAGTTCTTC

D gene: .
J gene: TRBJ2-3
CDR3 length: 15
clone size: .
V gene: TRBV12-2
CDR3 protein: CASRRKAGNTDTQYF
CDR3 DNA: TGTGCAAGTCGCAGAAAAGCGGGGAACACAGATACGCAGTATTTT

D gene: TRBD1
J gene: TRBJ2-3
CDR3 length: 17
clone size: .
V gene: TRBV7-2
CDR3 protein: CASRRDRGRSTTDTQYF
CDR3 DNA: TGTGCCAGCAGGCGGGACAGGGGGCGCAGCACCACAGATACGCAGTATTTT

D gene: .
J gene: TRBJ2-7
CDR3 length: 16
clone size: few
V gene: TRBV5-1
CDR3 protein: CASSLGQLGPSYEQYF
CDR3 DNA: TGCGCCAGCAGCTTGGGGCAGTTAGGTCCTTCCTACGAGCAGTACTTC